These 8 T cell receptor beta chains originate from one sample sequenced in a study of blood T cell repertoires in COVID-19. The method was immunoSEQ multiplex PCR; TCRdb's version includes in-frame clones alone and lacks a portion of them. In the table there are some 530,000 clones, 70% to 90% of which are singletons. The sequencing input was peripheral blood. These TCRs come from a human donor in a cohort sampled during active COVID-19.

The DNA for the CDR3 is TGTGCCAGCAGTTACTTAGCGGGCCTCCTTTACGAGCAGTACTTC. Protein sequence: CASSYLAGLLYEQYF. The gene calls are TRBV6-2 or TRBV6-3 and TRBJ2-7; 7 nucleotides agree with TRBD2. V lost 1 base, J lost 4 bases, and 7 bases stayed unmatched. Looked up from germline, CDR1 is MNHEY and CDR2 is SVGEGT. CDR3 length equals 15 residues.

This clone was counted only a few times. V gene TRBV19 combines with J gene TRBJ1-5; D not resolved. Trimming pared 4 bases from V and 1 base from J, leaving 8 bases between. CDR3 length: 14 amino acids. Germline CDR1 LNHDA, CDR2 SQIVND (reference sequence). The DNA of the CDR3 is TGTGCCAGTAGTAAGAAAGCCAGCAATCAGCCCCAGCATTTT. Protein product: CASSKKASNQPQHF.

As DNA, the CDR3 is TGTGCCAGCAGTCTACCGGGGGACCATCAGCCCCAGCATTTT. Its translation: CASSLPGDHQPQHF. The rearrangement links TRBV28 to TRBJ1-5; D perhaps matches TRBD1 (5 bases). The length of the CDR3 is 14 residues. In germline, CDR1 is MDHEN, CDR2 SYDVKM. Trimming removed 5 bases at V and 5 bases at J, with 13 bases between. The complete variable domain, with remaining parts taken from reference TRBV28 and TRBJ1-5, reads DVKVTQSSRYLVKRTGEKVFLECVQDMDHENMFWYRQDPGLGLRLIYFSYDVKMKEKGDIPEGYSVSREKKERFSLILESASTNQTSMYLCASSLPGDHQPQHFGDGTRLSIL.

This clone was recorded once. The rearrangement uses TRBV12-3 or TRBV12-4 and TRBJ1-5; tentatively, D is TRBD1 (6 bases). Trimming removed 8 bases from V and 11 bases from J, with 16 bases in between. The CDR3 spans 12 residues. The CDR3 sequence: CASLGGGSAQHF. The CDR3 DNA sequence: TGTGCCAGCTTAGGGGGGGGATCGGCCCAGCATTTT.

The rearrangement uses TRBV5-4 and TRBJ2-7, with D perhaps TRBD2 (5 bases). V was cut by 4 bases and J by 3 bases, with 8 bases left in between. Germline CDR1 is SGHNT and CDR2 is YYREEE (reference sequence). The CDR3 covers 12 residues. The CDR3 loop reads CASSRENYEQYF. In DNA form, the CDR3 reads TGTGCCAGCAGCAGGGAGAACTACGAGCAGTACTTC.

This chain connects TRBV5-1 to TRBJ2-7; 7 nucleotides agree with TRBD1. CDR1 and CDR2 (germline): SGHRS, YFSETQ. The CDR3 sequence is 14 residues long. J was trimmed by 7 bases and V by 4 bases; bases with no gene match: 11. CDR3 in DNA: TGCGCCAGCAGCCCTGACAGGGTTGGAGGAGAGCAGTACTTC. Translated, it gives CASSPDRVGGEQYF.

V and J are TRBV19 and TRBJ1-2; the match to TRBD1 covers 7 bases. Germline V lookup: CDR1 LNHDA, CDR2 SQIVND (reference sequence). The length of the CDR3 is 17 residues. The V segment lost 7 bases and the J segment 1 base; nucleotides outside the gene matches: 15. The CDR3 sequence is CASKLQRGTDRNYGYTF. For the CDR3, the DNA is TGTGCCAGTAAGTTACAGCGAGGGACAGATCGTAACTATGGCTACACCTTC.

V usage is TRBV30 and J usage is TRBJ2-5, with TRBD2 identical over 9 bases. V lost 0 bases to trimming and J lost 4 bases; unmatched junction nucleotides: 3. The germline V gene has CDR1 GTSNPN and CDR2 SVGIG (reference sequence). CDR3 size: 14 residues. As DNA, the CDR3 is TGTGCCTGGAGTGTTAGCGGGAGAGGAGAGACCCAGTACTTC. This translates into CAWSVSGRGETQYF.